This T cell receptor (beta chain) derives from a study of beta chain features in type 1 diabetes. The CDR3 is 15 amino acids. The V end was cut by 3 bases, the J end by 5 bases, with 17 bases between. Looked up from germline, CDR1 is ENHRY and CDR2 is SYGVKD. cDNA synthesis used the whole RNA isolate, giving expressed TCRB sequences. The table came from immunoSEQ multiplex PCR; TCRdb's copy has only in-frame clones and leaves some out. Here the sample spans approximately 140,000 clones, less than 9% being singletons. The chain is built from TRBV10-3 and TRBJ2-7; perhaps TRBD2 as D (6 bases). The sample comprised central memory CD4+ T cells from blood. This TCR came from a woman aged 25 to 39 in good health. The CDR3 protein is CAISDTQLARNEQYF. CDR3 in DNA: TGTGCCATCAGTGATACGCAACTAGCTAGGAACGAGCAGTACTTC.